This T cell receptor beta chain was recovered during a study of T cells in tumors and immune-related adverse events. Here immunoSEQ multiplex PCR was the method, and the copy in TCRdb shows in-frame clones only, minus some. The sample has about 22,000 clones, 85% to 95% seen once. The specimen comprised lymph node tissue, sampled from a patient treated with anti-PD-1 therapy. The receptor was derived from a female donor with metastatic renal cell carcinoma.

For the CDR3, the DNA is TGTGCCAGCAGCCAAGAGGGTACAGGGGATTCAACGAGGGAGCAGTTCTTC. Residues: CASSQEGTGDSTREQFF. V and J are TRBV4-2 and TRBJ2-1, with 7 positions matching TRBD1. V was pared by 0 bases and J by 10 bases, with 15 bases of the junction left unmatched. In germline, CDR1 is LGHNA, CDR2 YNFKEQ. This CDR3 is 17 amino acids long.